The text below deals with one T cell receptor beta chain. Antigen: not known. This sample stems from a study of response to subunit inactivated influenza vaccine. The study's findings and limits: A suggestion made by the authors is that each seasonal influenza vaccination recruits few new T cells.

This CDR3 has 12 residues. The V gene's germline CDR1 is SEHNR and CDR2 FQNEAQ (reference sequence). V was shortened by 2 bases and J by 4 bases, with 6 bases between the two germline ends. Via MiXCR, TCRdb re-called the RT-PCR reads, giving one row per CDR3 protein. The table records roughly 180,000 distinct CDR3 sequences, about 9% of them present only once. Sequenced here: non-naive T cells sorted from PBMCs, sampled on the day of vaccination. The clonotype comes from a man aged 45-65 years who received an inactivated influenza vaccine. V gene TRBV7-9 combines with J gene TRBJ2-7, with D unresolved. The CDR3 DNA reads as TGTGCCAGCAGCTTATCAAAATACGAGCAGTACTTC. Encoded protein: CASSLSKYEQYF. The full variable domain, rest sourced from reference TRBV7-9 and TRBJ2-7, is DTGVSQNPRHKITKRGQNVTFRCDPISEHNRLYWYRQTLGQGPEFLTYFQNEAQLEKSRLLSDRFSAERPKGSFSTLEIQRTEQGDSAMYLCASSLSKYEQYFGPGTRLTVT.